The 15 T cell receptor beta chains listed next were all sequenced from one sample in a study of blood T cell repertoires in COVID-19. This table comes from immunoSEQ multiplex PCR, and its TCRdb copy is limited to in-frame clones, with some not included. Here the sample spans about 70,000 clones, 80% being singletons. Sequencing was carried out using peripheral blood. The receptor set was obtained from a man between 65 and 85 years old who had recovered from COVID-19.

This sequence joins TRBV28 and TRBJ2-5; 7 nucleotides line up with TRBD1. CDR1 MDHEN and CDR2 SYDVKM come from the germline V gene. This CDR3 is 14 amino acids long. Trimming at V came to 8 bases and at J to 5 bases, leaving 11 bases not matched to a gene. The CDR3 nucleotides read TGTGCCAGCCGACCAGACAGGGTGCGTGAGACCCAGTACTTC. Its translation: CASRPDRVRETQYF.

The genes are TRBV5-8 and TRBJ2-1; 16 positions agree with TRBD2. This CDR3 contains 17 residues. V trimming: 6 bases; J trimming: 7 bases; junction bases outside the gene matches: 10. Germline CDR1 and CDR2: SGHTS and YDEGEE. The CDR3 spells CASTGGTSGRVRNEQFF. The CDR3 nucleotides are TGTGCCAGCACAGGCGGGACTAGCGGGAGGGTTCGGAATGAGCAGTTCTTC. The full variable domain, in which reference TRBV5-8 and TRBJ2-1 provide the parts outside the CDR3, is EAGVTQSPTHLIKTRGQQATLRCSPISGHTSVYWYQQALGLGLQFLLWYDEGEERNRGNFPPRFSGRQFPNYSSELNVNALELEDSALYLCASTGGTSGRVRNEQFFGPGTRLTVL.

As for this clone: The same CDR3 arises from other DNA sequences in this sample as well. The rearrangement uses TRBV30 and TRBJ1-1; D is unresolved. Trimming took 3 bases from V and 3 from J, leaving 5 bases between them. Germline values: CDR1 GTSNPN, CDR2 SVGIG (reference sequence). The CDR3 runs to 11 residues. DNA of the CDR3: TGTGCCTGGAGCCGGGACACTGAAGCTTTCTTT. Translating it yields CAWSRDTEAFF.

The V call is TRBV19, the J call TRBJ1-4; the match to TRBD1 covers 9 bases. The germline gives CDR1 LNHDA, CDR2 SQIVND (reference sequence). CDR3 length: 14 amino acids. V lost 7 bases and J lost 8; bases outside the gene matches: 8. The DNA of the CDR3 is TGTGCCAGTAAGGGTGGACAGGGGCGGGAAAAACTGTTTTTT. Residues: CASKGGQGREKLFF. The entire variable domain, with the rest obtained from reference TRBV19 and TRBJ1-4, is as follows: DGGITQSPKYLFRKEGQNVTLSCEQNLNHDAMYWYRQDPGQGLRLIYYSQIVNDFQKGDIAEGYSVSREKKESFPLTVTSAQKNPTAFYLCASKGGQGREKLFFGSGTQLSVL.

The V and J genes are TRBV28 and TRBJ2-7; 8 bases fit TRBD2. Germline-derived CDR1 and CDR2 are MDHEN and SYDVKM. Trimming removed 8 bases from V and 6 bases from J; junction bases left unmatched: 15. The CDR3 has 15 residues. The CDR3 DNA reads as TGTGCCAGCCGCTCGGCCCGGGAGGGCCCAGCCGAGCAGTACTTC. The encoded protein is CASRSAREGPAEQYF.

This rearrangement joins TRBV9 to TRBJ1-5; D is perhaps TRBD1 (6 bases). The germline CDR1 and CDR2 sequences are SGDLS and YYNGEE. Between the trimmed V and J ends, which lost 3 bases and 0 bases, there was a span of 10 bases. The CDR3 has 15 amino acids. Written as DNA, the CDR3 is TGTGCCAGCAGCGCAGGGGACGATAGCAATCAGCCCCAGCATTTT. Amino acid sequence: CASSAGDDSNQPQHF.

The V call is TRBV5-1, the J call TRBJ2-5, with 8 bases matching TRBD1. The CDR3 contains 18 residues. Losses at the gene ends were 0 bases for V and 2 bases for J; bases not matched to a gene: 12. Germline-derived CDR1 and CDR2 are SGHRS and YFSETQ. The CDR3 loop reads CASSLAERSRGRQETQYF. The CDR3 bases are TGCGCCAGCAGCTTGGCCGAGCGGAGCAGGGGGCGGCAAGAGACCCAGTACTTC.

This clone was recorded a few times. The chain joins TRBV6-2 or TRBV6-3 to TRBJ2-5, with 14 bases aligning to TRBD2. The ends lost 0 bases at V and 2 bases at J; junction bases unmatched: 5. Germline V gene lookup returns CDR1 MNHEY and CDR2 SVGEGT. The CDR3 extends over 18 amino acids. In DNA, the CDR3 is TGTGCCAGCAGTTACTCCCCCGGACTAGCGGGAGGACAAGAGACCCAGTACTTC. Translation: CASSYSPGLAGGQETQYF.

The chain employs TRBV7-9 and TRBJ2-7; unclear D gene. The CDR3 covers 12 residues. Germline V gene lookup returns CDR1 SEHNR and CDR2 FQNEAQ (reference sequence). V was trimmed by 4 bases and J by 0 bases, leaving 4 bases between them. This CDR3 is CASSSFSYEQYF. The CDR3 DNA follows: TGTGCCAGCAGCTCCTTCTCCTACGAGCAGTACTTC.

The rearrangement uses TRBV10-1 and TRBJ2-5; a weak D match, TRBD1 (5 bases). Trimming removed 3 bases from V and 1 base from J, with 6 bases in between. This CDR3 spans 13 amino acids. Per germline, CDR1 WNHNN and CDR2 SYGVQD (reference sequence). CDR3 in DNA: TGCGCCAGCAGTGACAGGGTCCAAGAGACCCAGTACTTC. Protein sequence: CASSDRVQETQYF.

The chain carries TRBV10-3 and TRBJ1-3; maybe TRBD1 (6 bases). Trimming pared 4 bases from V and 0 bases from J, leaving 10 bases between. This CDR3 has 15 residues. In germline, CDR1 is ENHRY, CDR2 SYGVKD. Here the CDR3 DNA reads TGTGCCATCAGTGTAGGACAGAGCTCTGGAAACACCATATATTTT. Protein: CAISVGQSSGNTIYF.

The CDR3 sequence is CASSPDRNSAEQYF. CDR3 nucleotide sequence: TGTGCCAGCAGCCCTGACAGGAATAGTGCCGAGCAGTACTTC. The chain carries TRBV7-7 and TRBJ2-7, with TRBD1 as a possible D gene (6 bases). Trimming removed 5 bases at V and 6 bases at J, with 17 bases between. The CDR3 is made up of 14 amino acids. Germline CDR1 is SSHAT and CDR2 is FNYEAQ (reference sequence).

The rearrangement links TRBV2 to TRBJ1-5, with D possibly matching TRBD1 (5 bases). The germline gives CDR1 SNHLY, CDR2 FYNNEI. CDR3 length: 14 residues. The V and J ends lost 3 bases and 2 bases respectively, with 8 bases between them. This CDR3 reads CASSDWGGNQPQHF. The CDR3 DNA reads TGTGCCAGCAGTGACTGGGGGGGCAATCAGCCCCAGCATTTT.

The chain carries TRBV20-1 and TRBJ1-4, with D possibly matching TRBD1 (6 bases). The CDR3 spans 14 residues. Germline loops: CDR1 DFQATT, CDR2 SNEGSKA (reference sequence). Trimming shortened V by 3 bases and J by 12 bases, and 20 bases separated the two germline ends. CDR3 loop: CSASWQGLSGELFF. CDR3 in DNA: TGCAGTGCTAGTTGGCAGGGGCTTTCTGGGGAACTGTTTTTT.

This chain connects TRBV6-1 to TRBJ2-5, with 10 bases that match TRBD2. Germline trimming cut 1 base from V and 2 bases from J; bases unmatched to any gene: 4. This CDR3 is 16 amino acids long. Germline V gene data show CDR1 as MNHNS and CDR2 as SASEGT. CDR3 protein: CASSEGTSGLQETQYF. The CDR3 nucleotides are TGTGCCAGCAGTGAAGGGACTAGCGGTTTACAAGAGACCCAGTACTTC.